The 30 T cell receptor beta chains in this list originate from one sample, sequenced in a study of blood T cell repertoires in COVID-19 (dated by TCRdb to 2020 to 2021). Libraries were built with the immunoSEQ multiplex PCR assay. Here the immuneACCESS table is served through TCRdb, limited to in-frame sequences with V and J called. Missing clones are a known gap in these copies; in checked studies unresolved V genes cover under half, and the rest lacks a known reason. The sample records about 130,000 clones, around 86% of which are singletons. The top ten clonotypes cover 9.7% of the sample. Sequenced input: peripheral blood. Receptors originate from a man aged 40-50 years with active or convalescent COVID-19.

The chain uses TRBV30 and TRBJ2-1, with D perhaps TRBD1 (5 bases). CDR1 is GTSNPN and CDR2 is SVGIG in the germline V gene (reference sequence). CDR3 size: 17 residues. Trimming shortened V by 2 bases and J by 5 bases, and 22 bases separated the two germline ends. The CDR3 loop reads CAWSLHMDIWRHNEQFF. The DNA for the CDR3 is TGTGCCTGGAGTCTCCACATGGACATCTGGCGGCACAATGAGCAGTTCTTC.

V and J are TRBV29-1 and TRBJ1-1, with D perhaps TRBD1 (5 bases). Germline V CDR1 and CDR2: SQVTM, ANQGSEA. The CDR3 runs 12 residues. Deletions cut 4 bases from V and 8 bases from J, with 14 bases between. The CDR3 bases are TGCAGCGTTGTCGGACATACCCTCGAAGCTTTCTTT. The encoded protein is CSVVGHTLEAFF.

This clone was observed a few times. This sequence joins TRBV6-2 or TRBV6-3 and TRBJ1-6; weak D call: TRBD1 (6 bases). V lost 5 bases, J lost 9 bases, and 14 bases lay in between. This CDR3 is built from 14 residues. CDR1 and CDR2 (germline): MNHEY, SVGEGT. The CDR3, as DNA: TGTGCCAGCAGTGCCCCCCGGGACACTTCACCCCTCCACTTT. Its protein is CASSAPRDTSPLHF.

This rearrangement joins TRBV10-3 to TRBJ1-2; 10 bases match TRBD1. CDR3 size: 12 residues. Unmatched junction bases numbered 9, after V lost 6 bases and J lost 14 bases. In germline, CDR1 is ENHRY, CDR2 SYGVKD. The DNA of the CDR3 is TGTGCCATCAGCCGGGACAGGGGCCTGGGAACCTTC. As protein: CAISRDRGLGTF.

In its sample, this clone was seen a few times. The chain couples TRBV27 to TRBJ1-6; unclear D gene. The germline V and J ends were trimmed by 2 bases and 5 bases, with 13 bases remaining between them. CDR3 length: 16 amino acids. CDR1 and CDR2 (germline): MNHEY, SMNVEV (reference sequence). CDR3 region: CASSLIPYIDNSPLHF. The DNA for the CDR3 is TGTGCCAGCAGTTTAATCCCATACATCGATAATTCACCCCTCCACTTT.

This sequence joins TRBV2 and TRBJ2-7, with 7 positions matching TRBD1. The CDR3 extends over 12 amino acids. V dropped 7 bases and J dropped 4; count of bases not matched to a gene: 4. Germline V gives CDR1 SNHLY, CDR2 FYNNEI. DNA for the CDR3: TGTGCCAGCACTCAGGACAGGTACGAGCAGTACTTC. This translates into CASTQDRYEQYF.

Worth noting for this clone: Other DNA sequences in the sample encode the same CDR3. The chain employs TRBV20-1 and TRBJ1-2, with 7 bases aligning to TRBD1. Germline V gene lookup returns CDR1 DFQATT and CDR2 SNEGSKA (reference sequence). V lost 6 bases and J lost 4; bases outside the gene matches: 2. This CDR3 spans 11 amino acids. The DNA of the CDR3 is TGCAGTGCAAGGGACAGCTATGGCTACACCTTC. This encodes CSARDSYGYTF.

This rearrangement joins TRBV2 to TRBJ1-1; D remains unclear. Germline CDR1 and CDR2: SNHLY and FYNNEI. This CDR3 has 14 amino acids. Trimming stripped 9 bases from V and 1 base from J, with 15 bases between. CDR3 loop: CASEAQSKNTEAFF. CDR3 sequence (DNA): TGTGCCAGTGAAGCGCAGAGTAAGAACACTGAAGCTTTCTTT.

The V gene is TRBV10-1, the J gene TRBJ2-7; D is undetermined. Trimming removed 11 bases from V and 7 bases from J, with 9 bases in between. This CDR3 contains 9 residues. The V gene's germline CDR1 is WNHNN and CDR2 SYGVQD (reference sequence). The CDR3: CAGPREQYF. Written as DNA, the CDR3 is TGCGCCGGGCCCAGGGAGCAGTACTTC.

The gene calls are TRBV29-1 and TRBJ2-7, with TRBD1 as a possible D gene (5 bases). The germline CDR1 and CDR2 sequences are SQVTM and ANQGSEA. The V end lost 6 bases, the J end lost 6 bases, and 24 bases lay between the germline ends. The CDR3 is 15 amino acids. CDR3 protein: CSVAYIESGIAEQYF. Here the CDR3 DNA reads TGCAGCGTCGCGTACATCGAATCAGGGATAGCCGAGCAGTACTTC.

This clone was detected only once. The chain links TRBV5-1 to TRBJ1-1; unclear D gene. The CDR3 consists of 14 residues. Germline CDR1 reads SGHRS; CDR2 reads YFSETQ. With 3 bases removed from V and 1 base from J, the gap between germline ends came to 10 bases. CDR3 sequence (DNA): TGCGCCAGCAGCTCCGGAGAACAGAACACTGAAGCTTTCTTT. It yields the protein CASSSGEQNTEAFF.

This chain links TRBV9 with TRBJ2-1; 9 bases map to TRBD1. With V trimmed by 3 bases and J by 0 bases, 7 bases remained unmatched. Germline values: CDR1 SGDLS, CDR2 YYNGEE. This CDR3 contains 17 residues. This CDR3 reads CASSEPGTGFSYNEQFF. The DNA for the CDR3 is TGTGCCAGCAGCGAACCCGGGACAGGGTTCTCCTACAATGAGCAGTTCTTC.

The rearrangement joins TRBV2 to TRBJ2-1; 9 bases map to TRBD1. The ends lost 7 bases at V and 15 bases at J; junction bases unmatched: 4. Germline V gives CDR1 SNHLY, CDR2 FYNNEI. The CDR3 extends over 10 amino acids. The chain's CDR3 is CASTLGQGFF. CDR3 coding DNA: TGTGCCAGCACCCTGGGACAGGGGTTCTTC. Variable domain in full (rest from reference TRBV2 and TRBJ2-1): EPEVTQTPSHQVTQMGQEVILRCVPISNHLYFYWYRQILGQKVEFLVSFYNNEISEKSEIFDDQFSVERPDGSNFTLKIRSTKLEDSAMYFCASTLGQGFFGPGTRLTVL.

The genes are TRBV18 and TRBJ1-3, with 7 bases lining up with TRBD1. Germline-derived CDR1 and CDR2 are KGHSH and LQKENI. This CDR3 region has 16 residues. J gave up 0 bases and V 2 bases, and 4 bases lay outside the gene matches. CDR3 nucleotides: TGTGCCAGCTCACCAAACAGGGGTGTCTCTGGAAACACCATATATTTT. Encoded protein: CASSPNRGVSGNTIYF. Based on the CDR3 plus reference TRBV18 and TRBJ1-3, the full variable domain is NAGVMQNPRHLVRRRGQEARLRCSPMKGHSHVYWYRQLPEEGLKFMVYLQKENIIDESGMPKERFSAEFPKEGPSILRIQQVVRGDSAAYFCASSPNRGVSGNTIYFGEGSWLTVV.

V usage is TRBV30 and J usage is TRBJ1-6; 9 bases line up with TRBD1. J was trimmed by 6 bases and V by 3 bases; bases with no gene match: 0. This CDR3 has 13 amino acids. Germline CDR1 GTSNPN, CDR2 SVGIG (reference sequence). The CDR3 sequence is CAWRGQGNSPLHF. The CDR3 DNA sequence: TGTGCCTGGAGGGGACAGGGTAATTCACCCCTCCACTTT. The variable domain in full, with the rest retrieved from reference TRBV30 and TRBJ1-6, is SQTIHQWPATLVQPVGSPLSLECTVEGTSNPNLYWYRQAAGRGLQLLFYSVGIGQISSEVPQNLSASRPQDRQFILSSKKLLLSDSGFYLCAWRGQGNSPLHFGNGTRLTVT.

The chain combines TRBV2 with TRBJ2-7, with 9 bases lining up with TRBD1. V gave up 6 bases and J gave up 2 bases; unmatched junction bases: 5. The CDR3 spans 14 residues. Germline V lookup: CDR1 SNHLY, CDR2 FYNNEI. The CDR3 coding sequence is TGTGCCAGCAGGGGACAGGGCCTAGCCTACGAGCAGTACTTC. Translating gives CASRGQGLAYEQYF.

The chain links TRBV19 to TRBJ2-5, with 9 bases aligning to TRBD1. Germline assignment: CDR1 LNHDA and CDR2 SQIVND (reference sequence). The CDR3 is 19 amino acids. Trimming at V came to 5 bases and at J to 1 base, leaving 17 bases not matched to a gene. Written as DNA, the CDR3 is TGTGCCAGTAGTCCAGGGGGCCCCACAGGGGGCGCCCCCCAAGAGACCCAGTACTTC. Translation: CASSPGGPTGGAPQETQYF.

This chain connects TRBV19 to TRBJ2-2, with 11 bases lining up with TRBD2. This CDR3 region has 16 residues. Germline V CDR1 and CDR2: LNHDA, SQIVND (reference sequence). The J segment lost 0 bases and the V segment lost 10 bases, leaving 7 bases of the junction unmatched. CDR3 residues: CATASGGSANTGELFF. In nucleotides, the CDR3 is TGTGCCACGGCTAGCGGGGGGTCGGCGAACACCGGGGAGCTGTTTTTT.

The CDR3 protein is CASSLERGRYNEQFF. The CDR3 DNA sequence: TGTGCCAGCAGCTTAGAAAGGGGTCGGTACAATGAGCAGTTCTTC. This chain uses TRBV11-2 with TRBJ2-1, with a possible D match to TRBD1 (5 bases). Deletions cut 0 bases from V and 4 bases from J, with 10 bases between. CDR3 length equals 15 residues. The germline CDR1 and CDR2 sequences are SGHAT and FQNNGV.

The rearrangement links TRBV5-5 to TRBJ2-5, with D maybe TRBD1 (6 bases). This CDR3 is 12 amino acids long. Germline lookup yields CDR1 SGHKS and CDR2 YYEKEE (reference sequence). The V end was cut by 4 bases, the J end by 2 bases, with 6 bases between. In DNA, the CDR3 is TGTGCCAGCAGCGGACAGCAAGAGACCCAGTACTTC. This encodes CASSGQQETQYF.

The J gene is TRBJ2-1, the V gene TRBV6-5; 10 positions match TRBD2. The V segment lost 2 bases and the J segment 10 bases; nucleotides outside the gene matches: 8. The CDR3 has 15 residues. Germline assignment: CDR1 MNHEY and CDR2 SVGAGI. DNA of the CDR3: TGTGCCAGCAGTTACGGGTTAGCGGGGGGCGGAGAGCAGTTCTTC. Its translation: CASSYGLAGGGEQFF.

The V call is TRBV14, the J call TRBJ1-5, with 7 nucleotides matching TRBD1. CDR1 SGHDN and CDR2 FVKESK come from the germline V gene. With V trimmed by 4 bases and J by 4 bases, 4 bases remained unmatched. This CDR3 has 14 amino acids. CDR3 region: CASSRYRGNQPQHF. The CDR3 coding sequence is TGTGCCAGCAGCCGATACAGGGGTAATCAGCCCCAGCATTTT.

The CDR3 nucleotides read TGCAGCGTCTTAGCTACGACAGGGGTTGCAGAAGCTTTCTTT. Protein: CSVLATTGVAEAFF. The gene calls are TRBV29-1 and TRBJ1-1; 8 nucleotides match TRBD1. The V and J ends lost 6 bases and 8 bases, in that order; junction bases with no gene match: 14. From germline, CDR1 is SQVTM and CDR2 ANQGSEA. CDR3 length: 14 residues. Looking up the rest from reference TRBV29-1 and TRBJ1-1 gives the full variable domain: SAVISQKPSRDICQRGTSLTIQCQVDSQVTMMFWYRQQPGQSLTLIATANQGSEATYESGFVIDKFPISRPNLTFSTLTVSNMSPEDSSIYLCSVLATTGVAEAFFGQGTRLTVV.

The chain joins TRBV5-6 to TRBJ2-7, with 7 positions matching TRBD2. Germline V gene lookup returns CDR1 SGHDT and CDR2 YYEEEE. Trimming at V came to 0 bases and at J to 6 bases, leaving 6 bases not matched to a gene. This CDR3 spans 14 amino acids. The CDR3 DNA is TGTGCCAGCAGCTTGGGGGAGGGAGCTGGCGAGCAGTACTTC. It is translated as CASSLGEGAGEQYF.

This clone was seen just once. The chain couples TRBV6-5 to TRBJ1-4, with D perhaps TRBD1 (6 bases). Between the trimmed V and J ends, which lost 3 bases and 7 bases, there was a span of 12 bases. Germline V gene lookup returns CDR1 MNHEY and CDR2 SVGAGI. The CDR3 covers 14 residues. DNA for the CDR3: TGTGCCAGCAGTTATGGGGGGGCGCTTGAAAAACTGTTTTTT. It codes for CASSYGGALEKLFF.

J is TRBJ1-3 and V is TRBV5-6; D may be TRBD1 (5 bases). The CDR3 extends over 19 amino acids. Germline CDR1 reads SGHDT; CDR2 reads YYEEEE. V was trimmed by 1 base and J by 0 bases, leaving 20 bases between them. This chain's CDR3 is CASSLFFFGGLGSGNTIYF. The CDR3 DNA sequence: TGTGCCAGCAGCTTGTTTTTTTTCGGGGGACTGGGCTCTGGAAACACCATATATTTT.

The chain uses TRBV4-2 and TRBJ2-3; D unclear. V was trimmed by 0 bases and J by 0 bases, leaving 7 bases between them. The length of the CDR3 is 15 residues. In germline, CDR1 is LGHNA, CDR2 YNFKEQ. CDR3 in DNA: TGTGCCAGCAGCCAAGATGGGCTTAGCACAGATACGCAGTATTTT. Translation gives CASSQDGLSTDTQYF.

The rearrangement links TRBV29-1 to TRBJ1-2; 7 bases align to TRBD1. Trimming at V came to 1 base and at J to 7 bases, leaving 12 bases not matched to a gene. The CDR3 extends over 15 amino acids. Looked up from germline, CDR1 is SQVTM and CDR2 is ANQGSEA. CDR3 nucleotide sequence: TGCAGCGTTGAAGCTCCCCTAACAGGGGCGGGTGGCTACACCTTC. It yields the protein CSVEAPLTGAGGYTF.

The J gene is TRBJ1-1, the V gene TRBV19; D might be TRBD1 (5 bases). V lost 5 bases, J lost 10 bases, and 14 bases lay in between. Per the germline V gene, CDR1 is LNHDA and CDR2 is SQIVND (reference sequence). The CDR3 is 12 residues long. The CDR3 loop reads CASSLQGKGAFF. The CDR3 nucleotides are TGTGCCAGTAGTCTCCAGGGCAAAGGAGCTTTCTTT.

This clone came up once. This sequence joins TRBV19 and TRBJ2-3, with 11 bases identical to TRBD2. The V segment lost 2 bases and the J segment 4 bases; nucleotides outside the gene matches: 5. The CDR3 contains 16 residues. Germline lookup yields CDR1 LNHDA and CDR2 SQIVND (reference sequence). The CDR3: CASSIISGGVPDTQYF. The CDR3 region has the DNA TGTGCCAGTAGTATAATTAGCGGGGGGGTCCCAGATACGCAGTATTTT.